Given below is one TCR beta chain in context. Its antigen is unknown. Unique molecular identifiers featured in each of the TCR beta cDNA libraries. TCRdb processed the PCR reads anew with MiXCR; each CDR3 protein has one entry. Among about 760,000 distinct CDR3 sequences listed, 25% to 30% were seen once. This record comes from a study of post-analysis software for immune sequencing data. Looking at the study overall: The disease courses spanned relapsing-remitting, secondary progressive and progressive-relapsing forms of multiple sclerosis.

The germline V gene has CDR1 DFQATT and CDR2 SNEGSKA (reference sequence). There are 16 residues in the CDR3. With V trimmed by 5 bases and J by 2 bases, 7 bases remained unmatched. Whole-study findings and limits: Patients used several TRBV segments, including TRBV5-6, TRBV5-1 and TRBV20-1, more often than controls. Those samples that were prepared in the same batch co-clustered strongly by F measure. Patients with multiple sclerosis recorded significantly lower normalized Chao1 diversity than controls, the study found.

The rearrangement uses TRBV20-1 and TRBJ2-3, with 13 bases that match TRBD2. The receptor was derived from a girl aged 10 to 17 with multiple sclerosis. Sequences were obtained from blood. The CDR3 here is CSARRTSGRVTDTQYF. DNA for the CDR3: TGCAGTGCTCGTCGGACTAGCGGGAGAGTCACAGATACGCAGTATTTT.